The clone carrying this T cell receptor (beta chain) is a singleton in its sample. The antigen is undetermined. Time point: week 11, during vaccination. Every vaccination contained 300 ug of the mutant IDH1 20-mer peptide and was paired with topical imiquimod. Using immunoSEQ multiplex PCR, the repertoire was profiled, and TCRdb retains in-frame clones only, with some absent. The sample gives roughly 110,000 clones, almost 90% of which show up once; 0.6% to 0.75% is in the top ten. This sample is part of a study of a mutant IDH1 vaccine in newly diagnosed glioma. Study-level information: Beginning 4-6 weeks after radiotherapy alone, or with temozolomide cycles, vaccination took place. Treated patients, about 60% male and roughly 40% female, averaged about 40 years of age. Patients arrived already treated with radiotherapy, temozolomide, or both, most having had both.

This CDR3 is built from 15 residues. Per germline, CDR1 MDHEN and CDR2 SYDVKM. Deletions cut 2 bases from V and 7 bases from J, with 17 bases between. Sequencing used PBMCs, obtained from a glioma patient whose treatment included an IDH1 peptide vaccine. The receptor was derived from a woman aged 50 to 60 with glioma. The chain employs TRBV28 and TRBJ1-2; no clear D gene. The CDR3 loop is CASSLPVTNLGGYTF. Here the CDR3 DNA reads TGTGCCAGCAGTTTACCTGTGACAAATCTTGGTGGCTACACCTTC.